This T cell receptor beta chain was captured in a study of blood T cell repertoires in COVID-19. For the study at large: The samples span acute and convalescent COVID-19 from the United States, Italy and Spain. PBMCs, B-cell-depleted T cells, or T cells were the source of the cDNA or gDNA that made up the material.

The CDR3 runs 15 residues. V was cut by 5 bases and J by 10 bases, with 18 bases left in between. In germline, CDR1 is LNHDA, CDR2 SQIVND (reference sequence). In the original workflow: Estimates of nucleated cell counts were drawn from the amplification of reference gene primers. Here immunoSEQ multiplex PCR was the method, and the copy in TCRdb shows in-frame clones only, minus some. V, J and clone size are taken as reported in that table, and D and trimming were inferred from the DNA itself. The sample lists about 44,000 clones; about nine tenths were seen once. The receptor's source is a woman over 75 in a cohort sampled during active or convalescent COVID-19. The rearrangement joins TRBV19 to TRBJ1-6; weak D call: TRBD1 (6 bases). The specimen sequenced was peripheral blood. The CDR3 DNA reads TGTGCCAGTAGTCTAAAGGGGGTTTTATTGTCACCCCTCCACTTT. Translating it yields CASSLKGVLLSPLHF.